The 6 T cell receptor beta chains listed next were all sequenced from one sample in a study of CD8 T cells in ankylosing spondylitis. TCRdb processed the 5' RACE reads anew with MiXCR; each CDR3 protein has one entry. The sample carries some 63,000 distinct CDR3 sequences, over 5% recorded once. Sequencing was carried out using synovial fluid, either unsorted or a sorted T cell fraction (not recorded which). Receptor source: a male donor with ankylosing spondylitis.

This clonotype turned up a few times. The chain employs TRBV3-1 and TRBJ2-1; D gene ambiguous. Germline V CDR1 and CDR2: LGHDT, YNNKEL (reference sequence). Trimming stripped 1 base from V and 7 bases from J, with 8 bases between. The CDR3 length is 13 residues. The CDR3 sequence is CASSQGRANEQFF. In DNA, the CDR3 is TGTGCCAGCAGCCAAGGTCGGGCGAATGAGCAGTTCTTC.

This clonotype was detected many times. The chain couples TRBV28 to TRBJ2-7; D gene uncertain. The germline V and J ends were trimmed by 5 bases and 1 base, with 12 bases remaining between them. Germline CDR1 MDHEN, CDR2 SYDVKM. This CDR3 comprises 14 residues. The CDR3 DNA follows: TGTGCCAGCAGTCCTGTATTGGGGTCCTACGAGCAGTACTTC. Residues: CASSPVLGSYEQYF.

This clonotype is medium-sized. The chain is built from TRBV27 and TRBJ2-7, with 12 bases identical to TRBD1. The germline V gene has CDR1 MNHEY and CDR2 SMNVEV (reference sequence). The CDR3 extends over 13 amino acids. Trimming at V came to 8 bases and at J to 6 bases, leaving 5 bases not matched to a gene. This CDR3 reads CASGDRGRFEQYF. In DNA, the CDR3 is TGTGCCAGCGGGGACAGGGGGCGTTTCGAGCAGTACTTC.

Concerning this clonotype: Being one base from a much bigger clone, this may be a read error. J is TRBJ2-3 and V is TRBV20-1; unclear D gene. Germline V CDR1 and CDR2: DFQATT, SNEGSKA (reference sequence). The CDR3 runs to 15 residues. CDR3 nucleotide sequence: TGCATTGCTAGAGATCTTTTCTTGAGCACAGATACGCAGTATTTT. This gives the protein CIARDLFLSTDTQYF.

This clonotype was seen repeatedly, ten times or more. This rearrangement joins TRBV5-6 to TRBJ2-3; TRBD1 matches at 9 bases. V shed 4 bases, J shed 2 bases, and the junction held 2 bases outside the gene matches. CDR1 and CDR2 (germline): SGHDT, YYEEEE. CDR3 length: 14 amino acids. The CDR3 DNA reads TGTGCCAGCAGCCGGGACAGGGACACAGATACGCAGTATTTT. Encoded protein: CASSRDRDTDTQYF. Complete variable domain (other parts from reference TRBV5-6 and TRBJ2-3): DAGVTQSPTHLIKTRGQQVTLRCSPKSGHDTVSWYQQALGQGPQFIFQYYEEEERQRGNFPDRFSGHQFPNYSSELNVNALLLGDSALYLCASSRDRDTDTQYFGPGTRLTVL.

This clonotype appeared a few times. The CDR3, as DNA: TGTGCCAGCAGCCCCCAACCCTGGGGCGAGCAGTACTTC. As protein: CASSPQPWGEQYF. V usage is TRBV7-8 and J usage is TRBJ2-7; D unresolved. Germline assignment: CDR1 SGHVS and CDR2 FQNEAQ. The CDR3 runs to 13 residues. Trimming pared 5 bases from V and 6 bases from J, leaving 14 bases between.